This T cell receptor beta chain derives from a study of siplizumab effects on memory and regulatory T cells. Notes on the study in general: Naive T cell populations appeared to exhibit greater diversity than memory cells and appeared to be major alloresponse contributors.

On this clone itself: The antigen is not known.

The CDR3 is made up of 13 amino acids. Germline CDR1 MNHEY, CDR2 SVGAGI. V dropped 7 bases and J dropped 0 bases, with 9 bases sitting between them. TCR templates, roughly 10^5 per sample, were assayed. Method: immunoSEQ multiplex PCR; TCRdb's copy keeps in-frame clones and lacks some. The sample shows roughly 62,000 clones, 90% to 95% of them seen only once. The chain combines TRBV6-5 with TRBJ1-1; no definite D call. The TCR comes from a human donor in good health. The sample consisted of CD8+ T cells sorted from blood. CDR3 in amino acids: CASTGFMNTEAFF. CDR3 bases: TGTGCCAGCACGGGGTTTATGAACACTGAAGCTTTCTTT.